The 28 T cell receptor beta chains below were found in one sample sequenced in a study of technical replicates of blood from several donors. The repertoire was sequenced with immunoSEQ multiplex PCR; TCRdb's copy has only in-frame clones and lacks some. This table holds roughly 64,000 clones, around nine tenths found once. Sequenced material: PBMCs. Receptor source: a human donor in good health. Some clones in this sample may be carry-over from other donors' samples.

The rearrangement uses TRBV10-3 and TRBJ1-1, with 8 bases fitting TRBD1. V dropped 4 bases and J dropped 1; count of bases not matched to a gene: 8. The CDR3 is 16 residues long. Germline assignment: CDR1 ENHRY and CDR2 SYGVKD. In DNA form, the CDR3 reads TGTGCCATCAGTGGTTCAGGGGGCAAGCGGAACACTGAAGCTTTCTTT. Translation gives CAISGSGGKRNTEAFF.

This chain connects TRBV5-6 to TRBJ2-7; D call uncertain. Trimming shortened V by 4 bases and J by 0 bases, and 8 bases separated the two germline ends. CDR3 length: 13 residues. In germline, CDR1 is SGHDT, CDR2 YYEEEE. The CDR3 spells CASSPIGSYEQYF. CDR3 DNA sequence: TGTGCCAGCAGCCCGATCGGCTCCTACGAGCAGTACTTC.

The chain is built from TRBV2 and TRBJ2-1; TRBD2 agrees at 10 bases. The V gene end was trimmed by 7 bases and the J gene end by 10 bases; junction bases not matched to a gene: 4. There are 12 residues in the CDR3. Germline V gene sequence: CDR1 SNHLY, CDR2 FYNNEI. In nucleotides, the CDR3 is TGTGCCAGCAACGGACTAGCGGTCGAGCAGTTCTTC. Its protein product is CASNGLAVEQFF. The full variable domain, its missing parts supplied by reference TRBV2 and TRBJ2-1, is EPEVTQTPSHQVTQMGQEVILRCVPISNHLYFYWYRQILGQKVEFLVSFYNNEISEKSEIFDDQFSVERPDGSNFTLKIRSTKLEDSAMYFCASNGLAVEQFFGPGTRLTVL.

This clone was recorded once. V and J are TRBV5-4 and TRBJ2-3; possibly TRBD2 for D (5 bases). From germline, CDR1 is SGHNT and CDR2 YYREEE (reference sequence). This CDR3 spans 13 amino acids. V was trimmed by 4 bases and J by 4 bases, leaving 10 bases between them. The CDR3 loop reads CASSRDEADTQYF. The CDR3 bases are TGTGCCAGCAGCCGGGATGAGGCAGATACGCAGTATTTT. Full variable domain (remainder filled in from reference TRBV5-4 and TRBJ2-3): ETGVTQSPTHLIKTRGQQVTLRCSSQSGHNTVSWYQQALGQGPQFIFQYYREEENGRGNFPPRFSGLQFPNYSSELNVNALELDDSALYLCASSRDEADTQYFGPGTRLTVL.

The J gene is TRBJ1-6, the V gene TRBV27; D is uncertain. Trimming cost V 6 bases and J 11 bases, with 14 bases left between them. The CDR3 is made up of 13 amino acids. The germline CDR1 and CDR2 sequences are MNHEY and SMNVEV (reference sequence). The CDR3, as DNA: TGTGCCAGCAGCTCCCGACTTAGGACACCCCTCCACTTT. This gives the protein CASSSRLRTPLHF.

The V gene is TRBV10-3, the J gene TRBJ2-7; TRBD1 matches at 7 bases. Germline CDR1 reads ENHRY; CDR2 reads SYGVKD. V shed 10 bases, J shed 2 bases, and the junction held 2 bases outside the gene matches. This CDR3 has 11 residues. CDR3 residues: CATQGAYEQYF. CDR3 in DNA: TGTGCCACGCAGGGGGCCTACGAGCAGTACTTC.

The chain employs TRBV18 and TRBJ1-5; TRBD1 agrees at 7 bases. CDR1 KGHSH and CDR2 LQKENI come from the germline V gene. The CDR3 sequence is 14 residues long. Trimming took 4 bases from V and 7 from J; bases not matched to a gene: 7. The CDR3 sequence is CASSLGQTVQPQHF. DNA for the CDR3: TGTGCCAGCTCACTGGGACAGACGGTACAGCCCCAGCATTTT. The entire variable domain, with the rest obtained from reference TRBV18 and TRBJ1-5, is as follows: NAGVMQNPRHLVRRRGQEARLRCSPMKGHSHVYWYRQLPEEGLKFMVYLQKENIIDESGMPKERFSAEFPKEGPSILRIQQVVRGDSAAYFCASSLGQTVQPQHFGDGTRLSIL.

As DNA, the CDR3 is TGTGCCAGCAGCGCGGGGACTAGCGGGGGGGCGACATACAATGAGCAGTTCTTC. This gives the protein CASSAGTSGGATYNEQFF. V usage is TRBV13 and J usage is TRBJ2-1; 16 nucleotides line up with TRBD2. The V gene end was trimmed by 5 bases and the J gene end by 4 bases; junction bases not matched to a gene: 8. Looked up from germline, CDR1 is PRHDT and CDR2 is FYEKMQ (reference sequence). This CDR3 contains 18 residues.

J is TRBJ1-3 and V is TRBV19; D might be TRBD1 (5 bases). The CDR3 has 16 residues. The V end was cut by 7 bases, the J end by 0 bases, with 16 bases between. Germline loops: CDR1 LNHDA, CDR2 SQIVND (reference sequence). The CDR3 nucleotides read TGTGCCAGTACTTGGGGCGGAAGACTCTCTGGAAACACCATATATTTT. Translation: CASTWGGRLSGNTIYF. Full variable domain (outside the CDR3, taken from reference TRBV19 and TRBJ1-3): DGGITQSPKYLFRKEGQNVTLSCEQNLNHDAMYWYRQDPGQGLRLIYYSQIVNDFQKGDIAEGYSVSREKKESFPLTVTSAQKNPTAFYLCASTWGGRLSGNTIYFGEGSWLTVV.

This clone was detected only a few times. Written as DNA, the CDR3 is TGTGCCTGGAGTGTACCTCGTGGGAGGGGCACTGAAGCTTTCTTT. This gives the protein CAWSVPRGRGTEAFF. The chain uses TRBV30 and TRBJ1-1; tentatively, D is TRBD1 (5 bases). Germline V gives CDR1 GTSNPN, CDR2 SVGIG (reference sequence). Trimming took 0 bases from V and 4 from J, leaving 15 bases between them. The CDR3 has 15 amino acids.

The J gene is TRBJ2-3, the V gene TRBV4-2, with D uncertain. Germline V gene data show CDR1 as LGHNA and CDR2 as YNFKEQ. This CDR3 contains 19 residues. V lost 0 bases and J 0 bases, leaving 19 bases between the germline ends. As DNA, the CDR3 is TGTGCCAGCAGCCAAGATCCTTCGACTTCACGTACTAGCACAGATACGCAGTATTTT. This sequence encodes CASSQDPSTSRTSTDTQYF.

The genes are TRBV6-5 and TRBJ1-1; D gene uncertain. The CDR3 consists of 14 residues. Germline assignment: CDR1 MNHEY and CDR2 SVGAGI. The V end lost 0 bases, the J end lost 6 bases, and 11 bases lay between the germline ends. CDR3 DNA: TGTGCCAGCAGTTACTCGATCTTGCCAGCTGAAGCTTTCTTT. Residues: CASSYSILPAEAFF.

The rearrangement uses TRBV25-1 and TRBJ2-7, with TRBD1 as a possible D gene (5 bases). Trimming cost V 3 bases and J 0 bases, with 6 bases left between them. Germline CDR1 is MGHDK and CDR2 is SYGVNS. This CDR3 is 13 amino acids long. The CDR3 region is CASSEQGSYEQYF. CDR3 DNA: TGTGCCAGCAGTGAGCAGGGCTCCTACGAGCAGTACTTC.

CDR3 residues: CASSSPDRGTNEKLFF. CDR3 in DNA: TGTGCCAGCAGTTCCCCCGACAGGGGAACTAATGAAAAACTGTTTTTT. The chain has TRBV6-5 and TRBJ1-4, with 8 positions matching TRBD1. The length of the CDR3 is 16 residues. V lost 4 bases to trimming and J lost 1 base; unmatched junction nucleotides: 5. Germline values: CDR1 MNHEY, CDR2 SVGAGI.

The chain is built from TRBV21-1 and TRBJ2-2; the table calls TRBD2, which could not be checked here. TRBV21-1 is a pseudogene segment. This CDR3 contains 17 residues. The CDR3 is CASSRKTSGRNTGELFF. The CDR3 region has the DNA TGTGCCAGCAGCAGAAAGACTAGCGGGAGAAACACCGGGGAGCTGTTTTTT.

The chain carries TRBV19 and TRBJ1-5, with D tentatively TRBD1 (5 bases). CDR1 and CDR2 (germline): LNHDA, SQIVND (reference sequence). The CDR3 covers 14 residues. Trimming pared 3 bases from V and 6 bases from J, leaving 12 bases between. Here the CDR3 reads CASSINTGRQPQHF. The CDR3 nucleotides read TGTGCCAGTAGTATTAATACAGGTCGTCAGCCCCAGCATTTT.

The CDR3 sequence is CASSEQGSGELFF. Here the CDR3 DNA reads TGTGCCAGCAGTGAACAGGGGTCCGGGGAGCTGTTTTTT. The chain recombines TRBV6-1 with TRBJ2-2; D is possibly TRBD1 (6 bases). The germline V gene has CDR1 MNHNS and CDR2 SASEGT. V shed 2 bases and J shed 6 bases, with 7 bases lying between them. This CDR3 has 13 residues.

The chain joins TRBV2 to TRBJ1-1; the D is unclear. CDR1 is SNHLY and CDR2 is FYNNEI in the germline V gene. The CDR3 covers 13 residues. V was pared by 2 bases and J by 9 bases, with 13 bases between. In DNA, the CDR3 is TGTGCCAGCAGTGAAACCCCCGAGGGTAAAGCTTTCTTT. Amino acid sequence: CASSETPEGKAFF. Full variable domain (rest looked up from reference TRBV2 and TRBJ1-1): EPEVTQTPSHQVTQMGQEVILRCVPISNHLYFYWYRQILGQKVEFLVSFYNNEISEKSEIFDDQFSVERPDGSNFTLKIRSTKLEDSAMYFCASSETPEGKAFFGQGTRLTVV.

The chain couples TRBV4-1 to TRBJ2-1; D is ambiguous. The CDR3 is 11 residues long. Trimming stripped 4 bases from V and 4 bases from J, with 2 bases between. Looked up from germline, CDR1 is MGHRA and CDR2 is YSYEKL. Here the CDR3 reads CASSLYNEQFF. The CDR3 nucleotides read TGCGCCAGCAGCCTATACAATGAGCAGTTCTTC.

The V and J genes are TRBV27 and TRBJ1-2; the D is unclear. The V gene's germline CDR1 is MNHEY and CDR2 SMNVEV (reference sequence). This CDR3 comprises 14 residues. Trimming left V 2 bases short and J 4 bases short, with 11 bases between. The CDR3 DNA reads TGTGCCAGCAGTTTAATACCGGGAAGCTATGGCTACACCTTC. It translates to CASSLIPGSYGYTF.

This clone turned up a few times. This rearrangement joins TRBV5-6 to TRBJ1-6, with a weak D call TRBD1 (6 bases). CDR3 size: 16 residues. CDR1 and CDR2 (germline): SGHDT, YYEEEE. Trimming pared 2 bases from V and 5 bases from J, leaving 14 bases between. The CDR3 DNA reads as TGTGCCAGCAGCTTAGGGTCAGGGGCCAATAATTCACCCCTCCACTTT. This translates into CASSLGSGANNSPLHF.

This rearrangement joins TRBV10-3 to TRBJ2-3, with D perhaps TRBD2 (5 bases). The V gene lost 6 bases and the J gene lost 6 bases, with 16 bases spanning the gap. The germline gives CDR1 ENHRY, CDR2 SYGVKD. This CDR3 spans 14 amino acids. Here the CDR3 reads CAIRTETRGDTQYF. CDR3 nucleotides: TGTGCCATCAGGACCGAAACCCGCGGGGATACGCAGTATTTT.

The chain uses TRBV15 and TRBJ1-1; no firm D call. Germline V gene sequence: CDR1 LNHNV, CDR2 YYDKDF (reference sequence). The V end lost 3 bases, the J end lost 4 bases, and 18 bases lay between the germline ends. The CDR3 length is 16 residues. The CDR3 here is CATSRGGPTLGTEAFF. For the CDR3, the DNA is TGTGCCACCAGCAGGGGTGGGCCAACCCTGGGCACTGAAGCTTTCTTT.

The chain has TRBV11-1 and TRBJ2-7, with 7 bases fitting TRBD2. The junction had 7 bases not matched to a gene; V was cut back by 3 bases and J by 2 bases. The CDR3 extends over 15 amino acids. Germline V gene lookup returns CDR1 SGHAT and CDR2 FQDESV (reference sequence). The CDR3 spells CASSLGREVTYEQYF. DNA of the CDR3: TGTGCCAGCAGCTTGGGACGGGAGGTGACCTACGAGCAGTACTTC.

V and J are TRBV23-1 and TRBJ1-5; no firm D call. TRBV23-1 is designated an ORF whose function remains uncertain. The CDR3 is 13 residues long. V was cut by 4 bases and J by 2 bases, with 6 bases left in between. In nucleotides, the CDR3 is TGCGCCAGCAGTCCTATCTGCAATCAGCCCCAGCATTTT. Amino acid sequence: CASSPICNQPQHF.

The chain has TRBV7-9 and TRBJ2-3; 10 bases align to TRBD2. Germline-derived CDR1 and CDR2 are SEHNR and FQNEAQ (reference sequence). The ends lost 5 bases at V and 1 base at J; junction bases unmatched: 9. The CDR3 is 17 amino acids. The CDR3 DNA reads TGTGCCAGCAGCCTGCGGACTAGCGGCCTGGGCACAGATACGCAGTATTTT. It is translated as CASSLRTSGLGTDTQYF.

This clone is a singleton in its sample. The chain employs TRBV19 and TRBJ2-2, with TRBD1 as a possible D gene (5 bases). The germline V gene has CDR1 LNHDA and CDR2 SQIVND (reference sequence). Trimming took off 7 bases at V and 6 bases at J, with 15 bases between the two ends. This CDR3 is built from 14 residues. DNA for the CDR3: TGTGCCAGTACAATCAGGGTCCAGGCCGGGGAGCTGTTTTTT. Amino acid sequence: CASTIRVQAGELFF. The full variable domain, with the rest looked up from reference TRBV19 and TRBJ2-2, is DGGITQSPKYLFRKEGQNVTLSCEQNLNHDAMYWYRQDPGQGLRLIYYSQIVNDFQKGDIAEGYSVSREKKESFPLTVTSAQKNPTAFYLCASTIRVQAGELFFGEGSRLTVL.

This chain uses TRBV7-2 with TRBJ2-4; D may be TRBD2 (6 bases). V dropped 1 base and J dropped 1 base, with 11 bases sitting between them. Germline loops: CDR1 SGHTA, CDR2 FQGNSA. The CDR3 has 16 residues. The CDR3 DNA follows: TGTGCCAGCAGCTTAGTTGGGGGGTTCGCCAAAAACATTCAGTACTTC. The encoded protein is CASSLVGGFAKNIQYF.